Listed below are T cell receptor beta chains from one sample, sequenced in a study of early stage breast cancer tumors. The repertoire was sequenced with immunoSEQ multiplex PCR; TCRdb's copy has only in-frame clones and lacks some. The sample shows under 30,000 clones, under 75% of them seen only once. Sample: blood. All receptors come from a person between 50 and 60 years old with breast cancer. Each CDR3 is given with its conserved first and last residue. The D gene is left open where the match is weak. Only some rows state a clone size, as once, few, many or a class for expanded clones.

D gene	V gene	clone size	CDR3 length	J gene	CDR3 protein	CDR3 DNA
TRBD1	TRBV4-2	-	14	TRBJ2-7	CASSQGQGDYEQYF	TGTGCCAGCAGCCAAGGACAGGGAGACTACGAGCAGTACTTC
TRBD2	TRBV4-1	once	17	TRBJ2-1	CASSDAGLAGGPAEQFF	TGCGCCAGCAGCGACGCGGGACTAGCGGGAGGGCCGGCTGAGCAGTTCTTC
-	TRBV21-1	-	18	TRBJ2-5	CASSKPGTSGILGETQYF	TGTGCCAGCAGCAAGCCCGGGACTAGCGGGATACTGGGGGAGACCCAGTACTTC
-	TRBV6-1	-	14	TRBJ2-5	CASTPTSGVETQYF	TGTGCCAGCACCCCTACCTCAGGCGTAGAGACCCAGTACTTC
-	TRBV5-4	-	13	TRBJ1-2	CASSWGEGNGYTF	TGTGCCAGCAGCTGGGGAGAGGGGAATGGCTACACCTTC
-	TRBV10-2	-	12	TRBJ1-2	CASSGGYYGYTF	TGCGCCAGCAGTGGGGGGTACTATGGCTACACCTTC
-	TRBV4-1	once	16	TRBJ2-1	CASSQYRDLQYNEQFF	TGCGCCAGCAGCCAGTATCGGGACTTGCAGTACAATGAGCAGTTCTTC
-	TRBV6-5	-	16	TRBJ2-2	CASSYARTVNTGELFF	TGTGCCAGCAGTTACGCTCGGACAGTAAACACCGGGGAGCTGTTTTTT
-	TRBV7-9	-	18	TRBJ2-6	CASSPLSGAHSGANVLTF	TGTGCCAGCAGCCCGCTATCGGGGGCCCACTCTGGGGCCAACGTCCTGACTTTC
-	TRBV5-1	-	14	TRBJ2-5	CASSLAGLQETQYF	TGCGCCAGCAGCTTGGCCGGGTTGCAAGAGACCCAGTACTTC
-	TRBV2	few	18	TRBJ2-4	CASSENIFSNLAKNIQYF	TGTGCCAGCAGTGAGAACATCTTCTCCAACCTGGCCAAAAACATTCAGTACTTC
-	TRBV11-2	-	16	TRBJ2-5	CASSSMWTGPQETQYF	TGTGCCAGCAGCTCGATGTGGACGGGGCCACAAGAGACCCAGTACTTC
-	TRBV5-1	-	15	TRBJ2-1	CASRHTGTNYNEQFF	TGCGCCAGCAGACACACAGGGACCAACTACAATGAGCAGTTCTTC
-	TRBV5-4	-	14	TRBJ2-7	CASSSGGTTYEQYF	TGTGCCAGCAGCTCGGGCGGGACGACCTACGAGCAGTACTTC
TRBD1	TRBV6-1	-	13	TRBJ1-2	CASSFRQGDGYTF	TGTGCCAGCAGTTTTAGACAGGGAGACGGCTACACCTTC
-	TRBV29-1	few	13	TRBJ2-7	CSVVTATSYEQYF	TGCAGCGTTGTAACAGCTACCTCCTACGAGCAGTACTTC
-	TRBV19	-	13	TRBJ2-7	CASSEGPAYEQYF	TGTGCCAGTAGTGAGGGGCCAGCCTACGAGCAGTACTTC
-	TRBV6-1	-	15	TRBJ2-5	CASSEAFKGQGSQYF	TGTGCCAGCAGTGAAGCGTTTAAGGGGCAAGGGTCCCAGTACTTC
TRBD2	TRBV10-1	few	18	TRBJ2-2	CASSEYSGNPRGTGELFF	TGCGCCAGCAGTGAATATAGCGGGAATCCGCGTGGGACCGGGGAGCTGTTTTTT
-	TRBV2	-	18	TRBJ1-5	CASSEAHREGGMDQPQHF	TGTGCCAGCAGTGAAGCGCACAGGGAGGGAGGGATGGACCAGCCCCAGCATTTT
-	TRBV5-1	-	15	TRBJ2-3	CASSLAGVGTDTQYF	TGCGCCAGCAGCTTGGCGGGAGTGGGGACAGATACGCAGTATTTT
-	TRBV7-2	-	16	TRBJ1-1	CASSRGGALGNTEAFF	TGTGCCAGCAGCAGGGGGGGGGCGTTGGGGAACACTGAAGCTTTCTTT
-	TRBV15	-	15	TRBJ2-1	CATSRDLAGRGEQFF	TGTGCCACCAGCAGAGATTTGGCAGGGCGGGGTGAGCAGTTCTTC
-	TRBV6-5	-	13	TRBJ2-5	CASSYRRSETQYF	TGTGCCAGCAGTTACAGAAGGTCAGAGACCCAGTACTTC
TRBD2	TRBV9	few	16	TRBJ2-2	CASSVAGVANTGELFF	TGTGCCAGCAGCGTGGCGGGAGTGGCGAACACCGGGGAGCTGTTTTTT
-	TRBV2	-	12	TRBJ2-5	CASRAGEETQYF	TGTGCCAGCAGAGCCGGGGAGGAGACCCAGTACTTC
-	TRBV7-8	-	14	TRBJ1-1	CASSLSGGYTEAFF	TGTGCCAGCAGCCTGTCCGGGGGGTACACTGAAGCTTTCTTT
TRBD2	TRBV19	-	18	TRBJ2-2	CASSLGTSGRKNTGELFF	TGTGCCAGTAGTCTCGGGACTAGCGGGAGAAAGAACACCGGGGAGCTGTTTTTT
-	TRBV5-1	-	15	TRBJ1-1	CASSLEGRGLTEAFF	TGCGCCAGCAGCTTGGAAGGCAGGGGTCTCACTGAAGCTTTCTTT
-	TRBV25-1	-	15	TRBJ2-5	CASSEWARAKETQYF	TGTGCCAGCAGTGAATGGGCTAGGGCTAAAGAGACCCAGTACTTC
-	TRBV7-9	-	11	TRBJ1-1	CATWINTEAFF	TGTGCCACTTGGATTAACACTGAAGCTTTCTTT
-	TRBV6-5	-	15	TRBJ2-1	CASSPREGFYNEQFF	TGTGCCAGCAGCCCACGTGAGGGTTTCTACAATGAGCAGTTCTTC
-	TRBV6-1	-	16	TRBJ2-7	CASSGDRDLPHYEQYF	TGTGCCAGCAGTGGGGACCGGGATCTTCCCCACTACGAGCAGTACTTC
-	TRBV25-1	-	15	TRBJ1-4	CASSPKLATNEKLFF	TGTGCCAGCAGTCCAAAACTTGCAACTAATGAAAAACTGTTTTTT
TRBD2	TRBV2	-	14	TRBJ2-4	CASSVGGWGNIQYF	TGTGCCAGCAGTGTCGGGGGGTGGGGAAACATTCAGTACTTC
-	TRBV2	-	14	TRBJ2-1	CAVSTESSYNEQFF	TGTGCCGTCTCGACTGAGAGCTCCTACAATGAGCAGTTCTTC
TRBD2	TRBV7-2	-	14	TRBJ2-3	CASSPGLARDTQYF	TGTGCCAGCAGCCCGGGACTAGCACGAGATACGCAGTATTTT
TRBD2	TRBV27	-	14	TRBJ2-3	CASSFGTSLDTQYF	TGTGCCAGCAGTTTCGGGACTAGCCTAGATACGCAGTATTTT
-	TRBV2	-	14	TRBJ1-2	CASIRRTSYYGYTF	TGTGCCAGCATAAGGAGAACATCGTACTATGGCTACACCTTC
TRBD1	TRBV19	-	14	TRBJ1-2	CASKAGGSVGGYTF	TGTGCCAGTAAGGCAGGGGGATCCGTCGGGGGCTACACCTTC